The next 30 T cell receptor beta chains were all read from a single sample in a study of CD8+ T cells in alopecia areata. Sequencing relied on a cDNA template that was reverse transcribed from extracted RNA. Sequencing used immunoSEQ multiplex PCR; TCRdb keeps in-frame clones, though not all of them. This table holds about 150,000 clones, 40% to 50% found once. Source material: CD4+ T cells sorted from blood. The receptor set was obtained from a human donor with alopecia areata.

The CDR3 sequence is CASGLRGGSTDTQYF. CDR3 DNA: TGTGCCAGCGGGCTGCGCGGGGGCTCCACCGATACGCAGTATTTT. This rearrangement joins TRBV27 to TRBJ2-3, with D possibly being TRBD2 (7 bases). The CDR3 is 15 residues long. Trimming removed 8 bases at V and 6 bases at J, with 21 bases between. CDR1 MNHEY and CDR2 SMNVEV come from the germline V gene (reference sequence).

The chain links TRBV5-1 to TRBJ1-4; D possibly corresponds to TRBD1 (6 bases). The V gene lost 0 bases and the J gene lost 8 bases, with 11 bases spanning the gap. CDR1 is SGHRS, CDR2 YFSETQ, per germline. This CDR3 region has 14 residues. CDR3 in amino acids: CASSLEGGREKLFF. Written as DNA, the CDR3 is TGCGCCAGCAGCTTGGAAGGGGGAAGGGAAAAACTGTTTTTT.

This clone was observed a handful of times. The chain combines TRBV7-9 with TRBJ1-5; tentative D call: TRBD1 (5 bases). This CDR3 has 14 residues. Trimming took off 1 base at V and 2 bases at J, with 6 bases between the two ends. The germline gives CDR1 SEHNR, CDR2 FQNEAQ (reference sequence). CDR3 in amino acids: CASSLGGGNQPQHF. In nucleotides, the CDR3 is TGTGCCAGCAGCTTAGGAGGGGGCAATCAGCCCCAGCATTTT.

This rearrangement joins TRBV7-9 to TRBJ2-1; D remains ambiguous. Germline loops: CDR1 SEHNR, CDR2 FQNEAQ (reference sequence). This CDR3 comprises 12 residues. The V end lost 3 bases, the J end lost 9 bases, and 9 bases lay between the germline ends. The CDR3: CASSFSTLEQFF. DNA of the CDR3: TGTGCCAGCAGCTTCTCGACACTTGAGCAGTTCTTC.

On this clone: This same CDR3 is encoded by further DNA sequences in the sample. V gene TRBV19 combines with J gene TRBJ1-1; no definite D call. The CDR3 length is 10 residues. Germline values: CDR1 LNHDA, CDR2 SQIVND (reference sequence). Trimming removed 7 bases from V and 3 bases from J, with 3 bases in between. CDR3 nucleotide sequence: TGTGCCAGTAAAGACACTGAAGCTTTCTTT. Protein product: CASKDTEAFF.

This CDR3 reads CASSLSGGTQYF. In DNA, the CDR3 is TGTGCCAGCAGCTTATCGGGGGGTACGCAGTATTTT. The V call is TRBV7-3, the J call TRBJ2-3, with 7 bases identical to TRBD2. The CDR3 runs to 12 residues. The V and J ends lost 2 bases and 8 bases, in that order; junction bases with no gene match: 1. Per germline, CDR1 SGHTA and CDR2 FQGTGA.

This chain connects TRBV13 to TRBJ2-7; D gene unclear. V was shortened by 4 bases and J by 5 bases, with 9 bases between the two germline ends. The germline gives CDR1 PRHDT, CDR2 FYEKMQ (reference sequence). The CDR3 length is 12 residues. CDR3 coding DNA: TGTGCCAGCAGCTACCGGCCGGACGAGCAGTACTTC. This sequence encodes CASSYRPDEQYF.

The chain is built from TRBV5-6 and TRBJ2-1, with D hard to call. The CDR3 is 16 residues long. Germline CDR1 reads SGHDT; CDR2 reads YYEEEE. Trimming removed 0 bases at V and 0 bases at J, with 10 bases between. CDR3 loop: CASSLDLLDSYNEQFF. The DNA for the CDR3 is TGTGCCAGCAGCTTGGATCTCCTAGACTCCTACAATGAGCAGTTCTTC.

The chain uses TRBV6-6 and TRBJ2-7; 9 nucleotides align to TRBD2. The J segment lost 6 bases and the V segment lost 4 bases, leaving 7 bases of the junction unmatched. The CDR3 contains 14 residues. CDR1 and CDR2 from the germline V gene are MNHNY and SVGAGI (reference sequence). CDR3 in amino acids: CASSSGTSSPEQYF. The CDR3 region has the DNA TGTGCCAGCAGTTCCGGGACTAGCTCTCCCGAGCAGTACTTC.

V and J are TRBV27 and TRBJ1-1; TRBD1 is a possible D gene (5 bases). The CDR3 consists of 12 residues. In germline, CDR1 is MNHEY, CDR2 SMNVEV (reference sequence). Trimming removed 5 bases at V and 1 base at J, with 5 bases between. The CDR3 region has the DNA TGTGCCAGCAGTGACAGGAACACTGAAGCTTTCTTT. This translates into CASSDRNTEAFF.

The chain recombines TRBV28 with TRBJ2-5; weak D call: TRBD2 (6 bases). The V end lost 8 bases, the J end lost 4 bases, and 14 bases lay between the germline ends. Germline assignment: CDR1 MDHEN and CDR2 SYDVKM. The CDR3 is 13 residues long. CDR3 in DNA: TGTGCCAGCGCCGGGGGAGCGGGAGAGACCCAGTACTTC. As protein: CASAGGAGETQYF.

V gene TRBV5-6 combines with J gene TRBJ1-2; D unresolved. With 0 bases removed from V and 3 bases from J, the gap between germline ends came to 15 bases. The CDR3 extends over 16 amino acids. Germline CDR1 reads SGHDT; CDR2 reads YYEEEE. CDR3 region: CASSLVGYRRHYGYTF. CDR3 DNA: TGTGCCAGCAGCTTGGTAGGTTATCGCCGCCACTATGGCTACACCTTC.

The chain uses TRBV2 and TRBJ2-1; 12 nucleotides match TRBD2. Per germline, CDR1 SNHLY and CDR2 FYNNEI. The CDR3 contains 15 residues. Losses at the gene ends were 6 bases for V and 6 bases for J; bases not matched to a gene: 6. As DNA, the CDR3 is TGTGCCAGCAGAGAACTAGCGGGAGGTGGCAATGAGCAGTTCTTC. Its protein product is CASRELAGGGNEQFF.

V and J are TRBV6-5 and TRBJ2-5; D assignment may be TRBD1 or TRBD2 (5 bases each). V was pared by 0 bases and J by 5 bases, with 16 bases between. The CDR3 is made up of 16 amino acids. The germline V gene has CDR1 MNHEY and CDR2 SVGAGI. The CDR3 region has the DNA TGTGCCAGCAGTTACTCGAAATTTATGGGGGTGGAGACCCAGTACTTC. This sequence encodes CASSYSKFMGVETQYF.

The chain has TRBV7-3 and TRBJ1-1; no clear D. The CDR3 has 15 amino acids. Looked up from germline, CDR1 is SGHTA and CDR2 is FQGTGA. Trimming removed 3 bases at V and 1 base at J, with 12 bases between. DNA for the CDR3: TGTGCCAGCAGCTTCGCACCGCCTCCGAACACTGAAGCTTTCTTT. This encodes CASSFAPPPNTEAFF.

The chain joins TRBV5-6 to TRBJ2-1; D perhaps matches TRBD1 (5 bases). CDR1 is SGHDT and CDR2 is YYEEEE in the germline V gene. The V end was cut by 0 bases, the J end by 7 bases, with 8 bases between. The CDR3 extends over 13 amino acids. The CDR3 bases are TGTGCCAGCAGCTTGGTCAGGGTTAATGAGCAGTTCTTC. Translating gives CASSLVRVNEQFF. Drawing the rest from reference TRBV5-6 and TRBJ2-1, the complete variable domain is DAGVTQSPTHLIKTRGQQVTLRCSPKSGHDTVSWYQQALGQGPQFIFQYYEEEERQRGNFPDRFSGHQFPNYSSELNVNALLLGDSALYLCASSLVRVNEQFFGPGTRLTVL.

This chain joins TRBV5-1 and TRBJ2-2; D not certain. The germline CDR1 and CDR2 sequences are SGHRS and YFSETQ. This CDR3 is built from 14 residues. V lost 5 bases and J lost 4, with 12 bases in between. Here the CDR3 reads CASRVASSTGELFF. The CDR3 region has the DNA TGCGCCAGCAGGGTGGCGAGTTCCACCGGGGAGCTGTTTTTT.

This chain links TRBV5-1 with TRBJ2-1, with TRBD2 matching 8 bases. The germline gives CDR1 SGHRS, CDR2 YFSETQ. The CDR3 is 14 amino acids. Trimming removed 4 bases from V and 5 bases from J; junction bases left unmatched: 5. The CDR3 reads CASSAGLVNNEQFF. For the CDR3, the DNA is TGCGCCAGCAGCGCGGGACTAGTCAACAATGAGCAGTTCTTC.

The chain employs TRBV7-2 and TRBJ2-5; 8 bases align to TRBD2. Germline V gene data show CDR1 as SGHTA and CDR2 as FQGNSA. This CDR3 has 17 residues. The V gene end was trimmed by 0 bases and the J gene end by 2 bases; junction bases not matched to a gene: 8. Written as DNA, the CDR3 is TGTGCCAGCAGCTTAGCTAGCGGGGCTAGCGGGCAAGAGACCCAGTACTTC. Encoded protein: CASSLASGASGQETQYF.

The sample holds a few counts of this clone. The genes are TRBV7-9 and TRBJ2-5, with D perhaps TRBD1 or TRBD2 (5 bases each). Germline values: CDR1 SEHNR, CDR2 FQNEAQ (reference sequence). The CDR3 is made up of 14 amino acids. Trimming pared 2 bases from V and 4 bases from J, leaving 11 bases between. The CDR3 here is CASSLLTGGETQYF. CDR3 in DNA: TGTGCCAGCAGCTTACTCACAGGAGGAGAGACCCAGTACTTC.

This clone was found a few times. The genes are TRBV20-1 and TRBJ2-7; no firm D call. Trimming left V 0 bases short and J 6 bases short, with 6 bases between. The CDR3 extends over 11 amino acids. Germline V gene data show CDR1 as DFQATT and CDR2 as SNEGSKA (reference sequence). CDR3 in amino acids: CSARDLGEQYF. The CDR3 DNA reads as TGCAGTGCTAGAGATCTGGGCGAGCAGTACTTC.

This chain connects TRBV29-1 to TRBJ2-3; perhaps D is TRBD1 or TRBD2 (6 bases each). Deletions cut 6 bases from V and 3 bases from J, with 13 bases between. This CDR3 comprises 13 residues. The germline CDR1 and CDR2 sequences are SQVTM and ANQGSEA. CDR3 DNA sequence: TGCAGCGTGGGGGGCGGAGAGACAGATACGCAGTATTTT. Protein sequence: CSVGGGETDTQYF.

V is TRBV7-3 and J is TRBJ1-1; D is unclear. The germline gives CDR1 SGHTA, CDR2 FQGTGA. V was shortened by 6 bases and J by 5 bases, with 13 bases between the two germline ends. The CDR3 totals 13 residues. The CDR3 sequence: CASSLGERTEAFF. CDR3 sequence (DNA): TGTGCCAGCAGTCTGGGAGAACGTACTGAAGCTTTCTTT.

The gene calls are TRBV2 and TRBJ1-1; TRBD1 matches 8 bases. Germline CDR1 reads SNHLY; CDR2 reads FYNNEI. The CDR3 extends over 16 amino acids. V shed 6 bases and J 6 bases; nucleotides not matched to a gene: 15. CDR3 amino acids: CASRTGQVGRGAEAFF. CDR3 in DNA: TGTGCCAGCAGGACGGGACAGGTAGGAAGAGGCGCTGAAGCTTTCTTT.

V and J are TRBV5-1 and TRBJ2-3; no reliable D call. The CDR3 is 12 amino acids. Per the germline V gene, CDR1 is SGHRS and CDR2 is YFSETQ. V was clipped by 4 bases and J by 2 bases, with 5 bases between them. This CDR3 is CASSPDTDTQYF. The CDR3 DNA sequence: TGCGCCAGCAGCCCGGACACAGATACGCAGTATTTT. The full variable domain, completed using reference TRBV5-1 and TRBJ2-3, is KAGVTQTPRYLIKTRGQQVTLSCSPISGHRSVSWYQQTPGQGLQFLFEYFSETQRNKGNFPGRFSGRQFSNSRSEMNVSTLELGDSALYLCASSPDTDTQYFGPGTRLTVL.

The chain joins TRBV5-4 to TRBJ2-1; 10 nucleotides align to TRBD2. Germline lookup yields CDR1 SGHNT and CDR2 YYREEE (reference sequence). The length of the CDR3 is 15 residues. V shed 2 bases, J shed 9 bases, and the junction held 8 bases outside the gene matches. CDR3 sequence (DNA): TGTGCCAGCAGCTTTCGAACTAGCGGGACGGGTGAGCAGTTCTTC. As protein: CASSFRTSGTGEQFF.

The chain links TRBV29-1 to TRBJ2-5, with a possible D match to TRBD2 (6 bases). This CDR3 is 14 amino acids long. The germline V and J ends were trimmed by 3 bases and 5 bases, with 16 bases remaining between them. Germline values: CDR1 SQVTM, CDR2 ANQGSEA. The DNA for the CDR3 is TGCAGCGTTGAGCGGGACGTTCTGGGGGAGACCCAGTACTTC. The encoded protein is CSVERDVLGETQYF.

The chain is built from TRBV14 and TRBJ2-4, with no clear D. Germline V gene lookup returns CDR1 SGHDN and CDR2 FVKESK. Trimming stripped 0 bases from V and 9 bases from J, with 9 bases between. The CDR3 is 13 amino acids. CDR3 sequence reads: CASSQELFSIQYF. CDR3 DNA sequence: TGTGCCAGCAGCCAAGAACTTTTCTCCATTCAGTACTTC. Based on the CDR3 plus reference TRBV14 and TRBJ2-4, the full variable domain is EAGVTQFPSHSVIEKGQTVTLRCDPISGHDNLYWYRRVMGKEIKFLLHFVKESKQDESGMPNNRFLAERTGGTYSTLKVQPAELEDSGVYFCASSQELFSIQYFGAGTRLSVL.

This sequence joins TRBV29-1 and TRBJ2-1; TRBD2 matches 7 bases. This CDR3 is 13 amino acids long. The ends lost 6 bases at V and 7 bases at J; junction bases unmatched: 9. CDR1 SQVTM and CDR2 ANQGSEA come from the germline V gene. CDR3 in DNA: TGCAGCGTGATCGGGGGGAGCGTTAATGAGCAGTTCTTC. Amino acid sequence: CSVIGGSVNEQFF.

This clone appeared a few times. The chain links TRBV27 to TRBJ2-1, with 7 bases that match TRBD1. Germline CDR1 MNHEY, CDR2 SMNVEV (reference sequence). The ends lost 1 base at V and 6 bases at J; junction bases unmatched: 6. The CDR3 has 15 amino acids. This chain's CDR3 is CASSLFWNRGNEQFF. CDR3 in DNA: TGTGCCAGCAGTTTATTTTGGAACAGGGGCAATGAGCAGTTCTTC.